The sequence of this T cell receptor beta chain was determined in a study of cytomegalovirus exposure and HLA in healthy donors. General study findings and limits: Later analysis suggested links between common viral pathogens and several top significant clusters. The HLA-A and HLA-B alleles of most subjects were reportedly predicted accurately from TCR beta sequences. With high specificity and sensitivity, the classifier reportedly diagnosed cytomegalovirus status.

As for this clone: The antigen is not known.

V lost 0 bases to trimming and J lost 8 bases; unmatched junction nucleotides: 6. This CDR3 region has 14 residues. CDR1 and CDR2 from the germline V gene are SGHTA and FQGNSA. With 60 Vbeta and 13 Jbeta primers, the PCR was carried out. Original analysis: In a later analysis, 10 million to 11 million of tens of millions of unique beta chains occurred in at least two donors. Clones were sequenced by immunoSEQ multiplex PCR, and TCRdb holds only the in-frame ones, with some missing. V, J and clone size are those of that table, while D and trimming were read from the DNA. The sample holds under 200,000 clones, approximately 82% seen once.

Sequenced material: PBMCs. The chain employs TRBV7-2 and TRBJ1-2; TRBD1 agrees at 7 bases. This TCR was recovered from a woman aged 18-35 years in good health and CMV-seronegative. The CDR3 sequence is CASSLALGGLGYTF. DNA for the CDR3: TGTGCCAGCAGCTTAGCGTTAGGGGGCCTGGGCTACACCTTC.